Below are 24 T cell receptor beta chains sequenced from a single sample in a study of T-cell memory formation after mild COVID-19. Each CDR3 protein is one row after TCRdb ran MiXCR on the 5' RACE reads. This table has fewer than 450,000 distinct CDR3 sequences, 20% to 25% appearing once. Sequencing was performed on PBMCs or a T cell subset sorted from them (not recorded which). These receptors originate from an adult woman who had mild COVID-19 (a few samples of this study predate the infection). Cell type and time point are not known.

This clonotype turned up a few times. CDR3 sequence: CASSYGTSGSVDNEQFF. The CDR3 DNA sequence: TGTGCCAGCAGCTATGGGACTAGCGGGAGTGTCGACAATGAGCAGTTCTTC. The chain combines TRBV7-6 with TRBJ2-1, with 14 bases fitting TRBD2. Germline V gene sequence: CDR1 SGHVS, CDR2 FNYEAQ. The junction had 7 bases not matched to a gene; V was cut back by 4 bases and J by 5 bases. The CDR3 totals 17 residues.

This chain uses TRBV23-1 with TRBJ1-5; D might be TRBD1 (5 bases). TRBV23-1 is identified as an open reading frame with a role that is uncertain. This CDR3 contains 15 residues. Trimming removed 5 bases at V and 6 bases at J, with 17 bases between. The CDR3, as DNA: TGCGCCAGCAGTAGGAAGACAGACCCGAGTCAGCCCCAGCATTTT. It is translated as CASSRKTDPSQPQHF.

This clonotype was seen once. At one of its ends the junction is not consistent with the germline gene, which may arise from a read error. The chain links TRBV7-2 to TRBJ1-4, with D hard to call. Per the germline V gene, CDR1 is SGHTA and CDR2 is FQGNSA. This CDR3 spans 15 amino acids. CDR3: CASSRSFIGGEKPFF. The DNA for the CDR3 is TGTGCCAGCAGCCGGTCTTTCATCGGAGGTGAAAAACCGTTTTTT. The full variable domain, rest sourced from reference TRBV7-2 and TRBJ1-4, is GAGVSQSPSNKVTEKGKDVELRCDPISGHTALYWYRQSLGQGLEFLIYFQGNSAPDKSGLPSDRFSAERTGGSVSTLTIQRTQQEDSAVYLCASSRSFIGGEKPFFGSGTQLSVL.

This sequence joins TRBV20-1 and TRBJ2-7; the match to TRBD1 covers 9 bases. CDR1 is DFQATT, CDR2 SNEGSKA, per germline (reference sequence). The CDR3 runs 15 residues. J lost 6 bases, V lost 5 bases, and 14 bases had no gene match. The CDR3 reads CSAPYRPGQGSEQYF. CDR3 nucleotide sequence: TGCAGTGCTCCTTATCGGCCGGGACAGGGCTCCGAGCAGTACTTC.

The chain uses TRBV7-6 and TRBJ2-1, with TRBD2 as a possible D gene (6 bases). The CDR3 runs 12 residues. Trimming cost V 5 bases and J 6 bases, with 8 bases left between them. The germline gives CDR1 SGHVS, CDR2 FNYEAQ. The CDR3 DNA sequence: TGTGCCAGCAGCCATAGCGGCAATGAGCAGTTCTTC. It encodes CASSHSGNEQFF.

The rearrangement joins TRBV5-4 to TRBJ2-7; tentatively, D is TRBD1 or TRBD2 (5 bases each). The CDR3 has 14 residues. Deletions cut 1 base from V and 2 bases from J, with 10 bases between. Germline V CDR1 and CDR2: SGHNT, YYREEE (reference sequence). This chain's CDR3 is CASSLRGRTYEQYF. The CDR3 nucleotides read TGTGCCAGCAGCTTGCGGGGCAGAACCTACGAGCAGTACTTC.

The J gene is TRBJ2-1, the V gene TRBV4-1, with 11 bases that match TRBD2. Unmatched junction bases numbered 5, after V lost 6 bases and J lost 7 bases. CDR1 MGHRA and CDR2 YSYEKL come from the germline V gene. The CDR3 has 14 amino acids. The CDR3 is CASRATSGSNEQFF. Written as DNA, the CDR3 is TGCGCCAGCAGAGCAACTAGCGGGAGTAATGAGCAGTTCTTC.

CDR3 loop: CASALGTGGITEAFF. CDR3 coding DNA: TGTGCCAGTGCCCTCGGGACAGGGGGCATCACTGAAGCTTTCTTT. V gene TRBV19 combines with J gene TRBJ1-1, with 12 bases matching TRBD1. After removal of 8 bases from V and 4 bases from J, the junction contained 8 bases not matched to a gene. From germline, CDR1 is LNHDA and CDR2 SQIVND (reference sequence). The CDR3 totals 15 residues. Combining the CDR3 with reference TRBV19 and TRBJ1-1 gives the whole variable domain DGGITQSPKYLFRKEGQNVTLSCEQNLNHDAMYWYRQDPGQGLRLIYYSQIVNDFQKGDIAEGYSVSREKKESFPLTVTSAQKNPTAFYLCASALGTGGITEAFFGQGTRLTVV.

The chain is built from TRBV6-2 or TRBV6-3 and TRBJ1-1, with a weak D call TRBD1 (6 bases). This CDR3 is 17 amino acids long. Germline V lookup: CDR1 MNHEY, CDR2 SVGEGT. V was shortened by 5 bases and J by 1 base, with 20 bases between the two germline ends. The CDR3 DNA reads TGTGCCAGCAGTCATCCCGGGTGGGGGGCCCCGAACACTGAAGCTTTCTTT. As protein: CASSHPGWGAPNTEAFF.

This clonotype has a handful of counts. The rearrangement links TRBV21-1 to TRBJ2-5; the table's D call of TRBD2 was not tested on the DNA. TRBV21-1 is annotated as a pseudogene. There are 15 residues in the CDR3. The CDR3 is CASSKVKGLVETQYF. CDR3 DNA: TGTGCCAGCAGCAAAGTCAAGGGACTCGTGGAGACCCAGTACTTC.

This chain links TRBV4-3 with TRBJ2-2; TRBD1 matches at 7 bases. Germline CDR1 is LGHNA and CDR2 is YSLEER. Trimming at V came to 3 bases and at J to 4 bases, leaving 11 bases not matched to a gene. The CDR3 is made up of 17 amino acids. CDR3 residues: CASSHVPGPGGTGELFF. Here the CDR3 DNA reads TGCGCCAGCAGCCACGTCCCGGGCCCAGGGGGCACCGGGGAGCTGTTTTTT.

This chain joins TRBV9 and TRBJ2-3; 10 nucleotides match TRBD2. Germline V gene lookup returns CDR1 SGDLS and CDR2 YYNGEE. This CDR3 comprises 18 residues. Losses at the gene ends were 0 bases for V and 4 bases for J; bases not matched to a gene: 11. This CDR3 is CASSVGETAGGPSDTQYF. DNA of the CDR3: TGTGCCAGCAGCGTAGGAGAAACAGCGGGGGGGCCCTCAGATACGCAGTATTTT.

The chain uses TRBV2 and TRBJ1-4; D is uncertain. This CDR3 is 15 amino acids long. The germline V and J ends were trimmed by 0 bases and 3 bases, with 8 bases remaining between them. Germline V gives CDR1 SNHLY, CDR2 FYNNEI. The CDR3 region is CASSEARAPNEKLFF. The CDR3, as DNA: TGTGCCAGCAGTGAAGCCCGGGCCCCTAATGAAAAACTGTTTTTT.

The sample holds a few counts of this clonotype. The chain employs TRBV7-9 and TRBJ1-4; 7 bases fit TRBD1. Germline CDR1 is SEHNR and CDR2 is FQNEAQ (reference sequence). This CDR3 comprises 17 residues. Trimming removed 1 base from V and 4 bases from J; junction bases left unmatched: 9. The CDR3 DNA reads TGTGCCAGCAGCTTAGGGTGGAAGGGGACAGATAATGAAAAACTGTTTTTT. Protein: CASSLGWKGTDNEKLFF.

The CDR3 nucleotides read TGCAGTGCTAGCTGGGACAGGGGGGGGTACAATGAGCAGTTCTTC. Translating gives CSASWDRGGYNEQFF. This sequence joins TRBV20-1 and TRBJ2-1; 11 bases fit TRBD1. J lost 4 bases, V lost 3 bases, and 5 bases had no gene match. Germline-derived CDR1 and CDR2 are DFQATT and SNEGSKA (reference sequence). The CDR3 sequence is 15 residues long.

The chain combines TRBV30 with TRBJ1-3; D not certain. V dropped 2 bases and J dropped 0 bases, with 8 bases sitting between them. Germline V gene lookup returns CDR1 GTSNPN and CDR2 SVGIG (reference sequence). This CDR3 is 14 amino acids long. The CDR3 sequence is CAWSIRSSGNTIYF. CDR3 in DNA: TGTGCCTGGAGTATCAGGAGCTCTGGAAACACCATATATTTT.

The chain links TRBV7-8 to TRBJ2-1; D is undetermined. Germline CDR1 SGHVS, CDR2 FQNEAQ. Trimming removed 0 bases at V and 4 bases at J, with 10 bases between. The CDR3 has 15 residues. The chain's CDR3 is CASSLATLTYNEQFF. The CDR3 DNA reads as TGTGCCAGCAGCTTAGCGACACTAACTTACAATGAGCAGTTCTTC.

This clonotype showed up just a few times. This CDR3 reads CAISEINEQFF. CDR3 bases: TGTGCCATCAGTGAGATCAATGAGCAGTTCTTC. The chain recombines TRBV10-3 with TRBJ2-1; D call uncertain. The V end was cut by 2 bases, the J end by 6 bases, with 2 bases between. The germline V gene encodes CDR1 ENHRY and CDR2 SYGVKD. The CDR3 runs 11 residues.

This clonotype turned up a few times. This chain connects TRBV5-1 to TRBJ1-6, with D perhaps matching TRBD1 (5 bases). The CDR3 loop spans 16 amino acids. The germline V gene encodes CDR1 SGHRS and CDR2 YFSETQ. The V end lost 0 bases, the J end lost 3 bases, and 10 bases lay between the germline ends. CDR3 sequence: CASSLAGTHYNSPLHF. In nucleotides, the CDR3 is TGCGCCAGCAGCTTGGCAGGGACGCACTATAATTCACCCCTCCACTTT.

This clonotype was observed a few times. The J gene is TRBJ2-1, the V gene TRBV11-3; 8 bases map to TRBD2. Trimming removed 0 bases from V and 10 bases from J; junction bases left unmatched: 2. Germline V gives CDR1 SGHNT, CDR2 YENEEA. The CDR3 totals 13 residues. The DNA of the CDR3 is TGTGCCAGCAGCTTAGAAGCGGGAGTCGAGCAGTTCTTC. Translated, it gives CASSLEAGVEQFF.

This chain links TRBV5-1 with TRBJ2-2; D is undetermined. This CDR3 is 15 amino acids long. V was shortened by 0 bases and J by 3 bases, with 9 bases between the two germline ends. The germline CDR1 and CDR2 sequences are SGHRS and YFSETQ. The CDR3 DNA reads as TGCGCCAGCAGCTTGGGTCCGCCCTACACCGGGGAGCTGTTTTTT. Translation: CASSLGPPYTGELFF.

The chain uses TRBV30 and TRBJ1-5; maybe TRBD1 (6 bases). Looked up from germline, CDR1 is GTSNPN and CDR2 is SVGIG (reference sequence). Trimming stripped 1 base from V and 6 bases from J, with 13 bases between. CDR3 length: 14 amino acids. The CDR3 loop is CAWSGGQRGQPQHF. Written as DNA, the CDR3 is TGTGCCTGGAGTGGGGGACAACGAGGTCAGCCCCAGCATTTT.

The chain carries TRBV4-1 and TRBJ2-2; 7 bases are a match to TRBD1. Germline-derived CDR1 and CDR2 are MGHRA and YSYEKL. Trimming took 1 base from V and 5 from J; bases not matched to a gene: 7. CDR3 length: 16 residues. The DNA of the CDR3 is TGCGCCAGCAGCCAAGGGGGGACAGTCGAGACCGGGGAGCTGTTTTTT. Protein sequence: CASSQGGTVETGELFF.

This clonotype was seen more than once but under ten times. The chain carries TRBV7-2 and TRBJ2-1, with 11 bases identical to TRBD2. The CDR3 runs 16 residues. V shed 5 bases and J 6 bases; nucleotides not matched to a gene: 9. Germline V lookup: CDR1 SGHTA, CDR2 FQGNSA. As DNA, the CDR3 is TGTGCCAGCAGCCCCGGGGTAGCGGGAGGGGGCAATGAGCAGTTCTTC. It yields the protein CASSPGVAGGGNEQFF.